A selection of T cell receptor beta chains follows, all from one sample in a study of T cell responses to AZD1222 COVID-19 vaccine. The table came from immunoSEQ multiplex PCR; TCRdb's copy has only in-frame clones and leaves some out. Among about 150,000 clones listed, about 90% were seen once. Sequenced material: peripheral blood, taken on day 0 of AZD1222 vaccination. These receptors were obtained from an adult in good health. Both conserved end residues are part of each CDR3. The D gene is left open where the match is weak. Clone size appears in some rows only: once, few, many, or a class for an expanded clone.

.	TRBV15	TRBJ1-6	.	TGTGCCACCAGCAGGAGGGGCATAGAGAATTCACCCCTCCACTTT	CATSRRGIENSPLHF
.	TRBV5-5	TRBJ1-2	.	TGTGCCAGCAGCCCGGATGTTAACTATGGCTACACCTTC	CASSPDVNYGYTF
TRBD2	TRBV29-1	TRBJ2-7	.	TGCAGCGTTGTGCTAGCGGGAGAGGGCTACTACGAGCAGTACTTC	CSVVLAGEGYYEQYF
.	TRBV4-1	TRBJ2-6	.	TGCGCCAGCAGAGAGACAGACTTGTCCCCTCTCTCTGGGGCCAACGTCCTGACTTTC	CASRETDLSPLSGANVLTF
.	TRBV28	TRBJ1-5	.	TGTGCCAGCAGTCAAACCGGTTTCAATCAGCCCCAGCATTTT	CASSQTGFNQPQHF
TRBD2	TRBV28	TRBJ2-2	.	TGTGCCAGCAGCCGGACTAGCGGGAGTTGGGAGCTGTTTTTT	CASSRTSGSWELFF
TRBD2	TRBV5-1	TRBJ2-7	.	TGCGCCAGCAGCTTGCGGGGGGCCTACGAGCAGTACTTC	CASSLRGAYEQYF
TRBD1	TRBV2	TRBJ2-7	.	TGTGCCAGCAGACCGGGACAGGGGGGCTACGAGCAGTACTTC	CASRPGQGGYEQYF
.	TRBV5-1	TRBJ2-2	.	TGCGCCAGCAGCGACGCTCGCGACACCGGGGAGCTGTTTTTT	CASSDARDTGELFF
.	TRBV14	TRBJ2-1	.	TGTGCCAGCAGCCCGGGGATAGCGCCCTACAATGAGCAGTTCTTC	CASSPGIAPYNEQFF
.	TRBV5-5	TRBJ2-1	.	TGTGCCAGCAGCTTGGCCGGGGCGGATGAGCAGTTCTTC	CASSLAGADEQFF
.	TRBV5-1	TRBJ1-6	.	TGCGCCAGCAGCCAAGACACCAGCATTTCACCCCTCCACTTT	CASSQDTSISPLHF
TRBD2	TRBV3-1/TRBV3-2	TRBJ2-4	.	TGTGCCAGCAGCCCGAGGACTAGCTACGGCAAAAACATTCAGTACTTC	CASSPRTSYGKNIQYF
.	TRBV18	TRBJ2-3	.	TGTGCCAGCTCACCACCAGGGGCAGTTGATACGCAGTATTTT	CASSPPGAVDTQYF
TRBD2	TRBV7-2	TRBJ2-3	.	TGTGCCAGCAGCCCAGGCGAGGGGGTCCTAGCGGGACTCACAGATACGCAGTATTTT	CASSPGEGVLAGLTDTQYF
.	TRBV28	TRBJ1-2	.	TGTGCCAGCAGTACCCCAGGGAGCTATGGCTACACCTTC	CASSTPGSYGYTF
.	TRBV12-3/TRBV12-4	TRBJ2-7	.	TGTGCCAGCAGTTTCGGAAGCCGCTACGAGCAGTACTTC	CASSFGSRYEQYF
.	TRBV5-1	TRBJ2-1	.	TGCGCCAGCAGCTCGTCAGGGGATGAGCAGTTCTTC	CASSSSGDEQFF
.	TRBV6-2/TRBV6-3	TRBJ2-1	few	TGTGCCAGCAGTTACGCTACTAGTCAGAATGAGCAGTTCTTC	CASSYATSQNEQFF
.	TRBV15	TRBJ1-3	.	TGTGCCACCAGCAGAGATCCCGCGGGAAAATCTGGAAACACCATATATTTT	CATSRDPAGKSGNTIYF
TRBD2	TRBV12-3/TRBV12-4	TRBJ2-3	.	TGTGCCAGCAGGGGAGGGTACCCAGATACGCAGTATTTT	CASRGGYPDTQYF
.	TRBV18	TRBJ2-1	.	TGTGCCAGCTCATATAAACTGGATGAGCAGTTCTTC	CASSYKLDEQFF
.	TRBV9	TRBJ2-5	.	TGTGCCAGCAGCGTAGGGGTGTCGTCAGAGACCCAGTACTTC	CASSVGVSSETQYF
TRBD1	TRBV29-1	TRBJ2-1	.	TGCAGCGCCACAGGGGGACTTCCTTACAATGAGCAGTTCTTC	CSATGGLPYNEQFF
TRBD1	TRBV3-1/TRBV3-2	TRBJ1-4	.	TGTGCCAGCAGACCGACAGGGGGAGGCGAAAAACTGTTTTTT	CASRPTGGGEKLFF
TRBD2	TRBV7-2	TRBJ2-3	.	TGTGCCAGCAGCTTAGGTGGGGGAGGGTCGTCCGATACGCAGTATTTT	CASSLGGGGSSDTQYF
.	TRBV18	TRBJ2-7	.	TGTGCCAGCTCACGACAGGACACCTACGAGCAGTACTTC	CASSRQDTYEQYF
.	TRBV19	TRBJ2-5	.	TGTGCCAGTAGTATGCGCCCGAACCAAGAGACCCAGTACTTC	CASSMRPNQETQYF
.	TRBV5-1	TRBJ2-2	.	TGCGCCAGCAGTATAGCGCGGGCGAACACCGGGGAGCTGTTTTTT	CASSIARANTGELFF
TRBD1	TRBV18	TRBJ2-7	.	TGTGCCAGCTCACTTTCCGGGACAGGCTCCTACGAGCAGTACTTC	CASSLSGTGSYEQYF
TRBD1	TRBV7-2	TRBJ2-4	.	TGTGCCAGCAGCCAAAGGACAGGGGGGAACATTCAGTACTTC	CASSQRTGGNIQYF
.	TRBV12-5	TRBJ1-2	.	TGTGCTAGTGGTCCTCCGGGGGGTCTTTATGGCTACACCTTC	CASGPPGGLYGYTF
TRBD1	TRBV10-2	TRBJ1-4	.	TGCGCCAGCAGTCCTGGGACAGAGAATGAAAAACTGTTTTTT	CASSPGTENEKLFF
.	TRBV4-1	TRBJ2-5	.	TGCGCCAGCAGCCCCCGACAGGCGCCCCAAGAGACCCAGTACTTC	CASSPRQAPQETQYF
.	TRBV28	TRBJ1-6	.	TGTGCCAGCAGTAAGGACGAGGGGGGTTCACCCCTCCACTTT	CASSKDEGGSPLHF
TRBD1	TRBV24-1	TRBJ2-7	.	TGTGCCACCAGTGAGGCCGGGACAGGGGGCCACGAGCAGTACTTC	CATSEAGTGGHEQYF
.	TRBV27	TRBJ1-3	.	TGTGCCAGCAGTTTATCGGGCCAGGGAAACACCATATATTTT	CASSLSGQGNTIYF
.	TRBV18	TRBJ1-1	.	TGTGCCAGCTCACGGGAAAACACTGAAGCTTTCTTT	CASSRENTEAFF
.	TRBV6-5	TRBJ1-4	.	TGTGCCAGCAGTATTTCAGGGGAAAAACTGTTTTTT	CASSISGEKLFF
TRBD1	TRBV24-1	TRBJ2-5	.	TGTGCCACCGGAGGGACAGGGGATCAAGAGACCCAGTACTTC	CATGGTGDQETQYF